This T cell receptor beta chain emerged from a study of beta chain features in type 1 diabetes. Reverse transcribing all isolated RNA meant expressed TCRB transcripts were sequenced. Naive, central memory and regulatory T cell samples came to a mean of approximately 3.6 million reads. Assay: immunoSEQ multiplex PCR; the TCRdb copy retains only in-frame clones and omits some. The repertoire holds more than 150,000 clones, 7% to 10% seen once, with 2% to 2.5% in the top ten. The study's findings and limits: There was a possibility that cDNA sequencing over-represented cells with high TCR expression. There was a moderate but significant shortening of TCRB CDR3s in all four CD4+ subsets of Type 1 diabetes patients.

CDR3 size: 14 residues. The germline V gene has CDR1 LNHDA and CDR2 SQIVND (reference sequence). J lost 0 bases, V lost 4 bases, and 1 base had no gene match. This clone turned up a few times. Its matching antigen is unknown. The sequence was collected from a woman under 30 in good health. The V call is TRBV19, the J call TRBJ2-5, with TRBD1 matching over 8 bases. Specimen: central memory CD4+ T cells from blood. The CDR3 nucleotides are TGTGCCAGTAGTACAGGGGGCTACCAAGAGACCCAGTACTTC. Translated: CASSTGGYQETQYF.